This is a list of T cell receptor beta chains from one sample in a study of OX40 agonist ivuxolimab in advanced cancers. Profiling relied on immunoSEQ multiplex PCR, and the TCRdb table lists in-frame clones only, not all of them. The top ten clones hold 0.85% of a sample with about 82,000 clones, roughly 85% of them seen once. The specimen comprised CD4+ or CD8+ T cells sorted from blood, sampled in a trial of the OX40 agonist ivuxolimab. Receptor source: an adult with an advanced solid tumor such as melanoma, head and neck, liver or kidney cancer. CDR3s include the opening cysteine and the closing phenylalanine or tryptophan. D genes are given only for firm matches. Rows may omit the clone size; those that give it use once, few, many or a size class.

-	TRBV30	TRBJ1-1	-	TGTGCCTGGAGTGCAATTGGGGGTAGAGCTTTCTTT	CAWSAIGGRAFF
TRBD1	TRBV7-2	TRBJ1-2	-	TGTGCCAGCAGCCCGGGACAGTGGGTTACCTTC	CASSPGQWVTF
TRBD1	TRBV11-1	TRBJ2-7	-	TGTGCCAGCGTCGGGACAGGGCGGCCCTACGAGCAGTACTTC	CASVGTGRPYEQYF
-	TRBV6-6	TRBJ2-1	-	TGTGCCAGCAGATCGGATGAGCAGTTCTTC	CASRSDEQFF
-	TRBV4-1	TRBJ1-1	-	TGCGCCAGCAGCCAGGTTCATAAGAACACTGAAGCTTTCTTT	CASSQVHKNTEAFF
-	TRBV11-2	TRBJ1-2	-	TGTGCCAGCAGCTTAGGACTTCGGGAGGGCTACACCTTC	CASSLGLREGYTF
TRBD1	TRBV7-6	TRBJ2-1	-	TGTGCCAGCAGCTTAGAGTTCAGGGGGCGGCACAATGAGCAGTTCTTC	CASSLEFRGRHNEQFF
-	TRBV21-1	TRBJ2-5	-	TGTGCCAGCAGCAACAGAAGGTACCAAGAGACCCAGTACTTC	CASSNRRYQETQYF
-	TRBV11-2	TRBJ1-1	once	TGTGCCAGCAGCCCCGACAGGTTCAAGGCTTTCTTT	CASSPDRFKAFF
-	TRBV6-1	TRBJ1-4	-	TGTGCCAGCAGTGAAATATCGGGTTACGGTCGTGAAAAACTGTTTTTT	CASSEISGYGREKLFF
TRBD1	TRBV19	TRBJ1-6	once	TGTGCCAGTAGTATACACCGGGGCGGGACAGAACTGAATTCACCCCTCCACTTT	CASSIHRGGTELNSPLHF
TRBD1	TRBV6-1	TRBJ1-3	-	TGTGCCAGCAGGGGACAGAGCACCTCTGGAAACACCATATATTTT	CASRGQSTSGNTIYF
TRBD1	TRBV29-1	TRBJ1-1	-	TGCAGCGTTGAAGGGAGAACCGGGACAGGGTGGGGGGCTGAAGCTTTCTTT	CSVEGRTGTGWGAEAFF
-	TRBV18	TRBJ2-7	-	TGTGCCAGCTCACCACCCCATTCCGACAGCTACGAGCAGTACTTC	CASSPPHSDSYEQYF
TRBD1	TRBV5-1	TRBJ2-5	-	TGCGCCAGCAGCGTCGGACAGGGGCGGGAGACCCAGTACTTC	CASSVGQGRETQYF
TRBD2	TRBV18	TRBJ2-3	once	TGTGCCAGCTCACCAACGGTAATAGCGGGGGGATCAGATACGCAGTATTTT	CASSPTVIAGGSDTQYF
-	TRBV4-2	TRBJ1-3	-	TGTGCCAGCAGCCAAGATGTCAGGACAGCGGGGAACACCATATATTTT	CASSQDVRTAGNTIYF
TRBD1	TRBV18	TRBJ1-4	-	TGTGCCAGCTCAACAGGGGGCGGAGGAGAAAAACTGTTTTTT	CASSTGGGGEKLFF
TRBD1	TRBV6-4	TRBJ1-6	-	TGTGCCAGCACCCGGGACAGGGGGGGAAATTCACCCCTCCACTTT	CASTRDRGGNSPLHF
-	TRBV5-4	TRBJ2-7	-	TGTGCCAGCAGCTTTAACGCCTACGAGCAGTACTTC	CASSFNAYEQYF
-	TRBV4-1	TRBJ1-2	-	TGCGCCAGCAGCCAGGAGAACTATGGCTACACCTTC	CASSQENYGYTF
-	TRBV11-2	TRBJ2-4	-	TGTGCCAGCAGCTTAGGGGTTCGGGAAGTAGCCAAAAACATTCAGTACTTC	CASSLGVREVAKNIQYF
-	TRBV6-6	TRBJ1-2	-	TGTGCCAGCAGTTACGACAGTCATAACTATGGCTACACCTTC	CASSYDSHNYGYTF
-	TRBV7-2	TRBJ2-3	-	TGTGCCAGCAGCTTCATCCCGGGGAACACAGATACGCAGTATTTT	CASSFIPGNTDTQYF
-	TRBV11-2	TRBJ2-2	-	TGTGCCAGCAGCCAAGGGGCGTGGGAGAACACCGGGGAGCTGTTTTTT	CASSQGAWENTGELFF
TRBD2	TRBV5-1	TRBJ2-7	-	TGCGCCAGCAGCTACGGACTAGCGGGGGCCACCGGCGAGCAGTACTTC	CASSYGLAGATGEQYF
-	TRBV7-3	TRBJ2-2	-	TGTGCCAGCAGCCAAGGGGGGACGAACACCGGGGAGCTGTTTTTT	CASSQGGTNTGELFF
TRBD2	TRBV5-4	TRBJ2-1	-	TGTGCCAGCAGCTACGATCCTAGCGGGCAGGGCTACAATGAGCAGTTCTTC	CASSYDPSGQGYNEQFF
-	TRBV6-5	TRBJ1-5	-	TGTGCCAGCAGTTCGACAACACATAATCAGCCCCAGCATTTT	CASSSTTHNQPQHF
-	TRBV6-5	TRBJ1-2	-	TGTGCCAGCAGCAAAGAGGGCCGATATGGCTACACCTTC	CASSKEGRYGYTF
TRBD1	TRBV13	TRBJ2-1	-	TGTGCCAGCAGCTCTTGGACAGGGCGCAATGAGCAGTTCTTC	CASSSWTGRNEQFF
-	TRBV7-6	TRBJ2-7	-	TGTGCCAGCAGCCAGCAGCCTGGCATCTTGGACGAGCAGTACTTC	CASSQQPGILDEQYF
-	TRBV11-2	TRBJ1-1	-	TGTGCCAGCAGCTTTAACCGGGACACTGAAGCTTTCTTT	CASSFNRDTEAFF
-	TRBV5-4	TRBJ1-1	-	TGTGCCAGCAGCGGGGGGACGAACACTGAAGCTTTCTTT	CASSGGTNTEAFF
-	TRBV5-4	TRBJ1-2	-	TGTGCCAGCAGCTTGGATGGCAGGGCTATTGGCTACACCTTC	CASSLDGRAIGYTF
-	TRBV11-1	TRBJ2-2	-	TGTGCCAGCAGCTTAGTCCCCCCCGCTACCGGGGAGCTGTTTTTT	CASSLVPPATGELFF
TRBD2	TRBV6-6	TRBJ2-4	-	TGTGCCAGCAGGGAGCGGGGGGTAGGCAAAAACATTCAGTACTTC	CASRERGVGKNIQYF
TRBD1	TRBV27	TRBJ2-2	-	TGTGCCAGCACCCCGGGACAGGGAGTTACCGGGGAGCTGTTTTTT	CASTPGQGVTGELFF